These 20 T cell receptor beta chains were all obtained from the same sample, sequenced in a study of T cell responses to AZD1222 COVID-19 vaccine. TCRdb's table, derived via immunoSEQ multiplex PCR, lists solely in-frame clones and lacks some. The sample lists about 210,000 clones, about 95% occurring once. This material consisted of peripheral blood, taken 28 days after the second dose of the MenACWY control vaccine. Every receptor here comes from an adult who received the MenACWY meningococcal vaccine as a control.

The J gene is TRBJ1-6, the V gene TRBV28, with 10 positions matching TRBD1. The CDR3 contains 16 residues. The junction had 10 bases not matched to a gene; V was cut back by 5 bases and J by 9 bases. Germline-derived CDR1 and CDR2 are MDHEN and SYDVKM. The CDR3 DNA sequence: TGTGCCAGCAGTCTTCGGACAGGGGGAAACGGTTCACCCCTCCACTTT. As protein: CASSLRTGGNGSPLHF.

CDR3 in DNA: TGCAGTGCTAGTCCCCGTGGGGGCTTCTACGAGCAGTACTTC. Translation gives CSASPRGGFYEQYF. The chain couples TRBV20-1 to TRBJ2-7; possibly TRBD1 for D (6 bases). V was clipped by 3 bases and J by 3 bases, with 15 bases between them. Germline CDR1 is DFQATT and CDR2 is SNEGSKA (reference sequence). This CDR3 has 14 residues.

This clone was counted once. The chain uses TRBV5-1 and TRBJ1-5; a weak D match, TRBD1 (6 bases). V was shortened by 4 bases and J by 5 bases, with 13 bases between the two germline ends. The CDR3 consists of 14 residues. Germline V gene data show CDR1 as SGHRS and CDR2 as YFSETQ. The CDR3 region is CASSTGTSDQPQHF. CDR3 DNA sequence: TGCGCCAGCAGCACTGGGACATCTGATCAGCCCCAGCATTTT.

V usage is TRBV4-2 and J usage is TRBJ1-1; 9 bases are shared with TRBD1. CDR3 length: 15 amino acids. Germline assignment: CDR1 LGHNA and CDR2 YNFKEQ. Trimming took 0 bases from V and 11 from J; bases not matched to a gene: 10. DNA of the CDR3: TGTGCCAGCAGCCAAGATCCACAGGGGGCGAGGAGCGCTTTCTTT. This gives the protein CASSQDPQGARSAFF.

This clone was recorded only once. The chain joins TRBV30 to TRBJ1-3, with D possibly being TRBD1 (5 bases). Germline lookup yields CDR1 GTSNPN and CDR2 SVGIG (reference sequence). The germline V and J ends were trimmed by 0 bases and 6 bases, with 12 bases remaining between them. The CDR3 contains 14 residues. In DNA, the CDR3 is TGTGCCTGGAGTGTAACGGCAGGGCTAAACACCATATATTTT. Translation gives CAWSVTAGLNTIYF. The full variable domain, in which reference TRBV30 and TRBJ1-3 provide the parts outside the CDR3, is SQTIHQWPATLVQPVGSPLSLECTVEGTSNPNLYWYRQAAGRGLQLLFYSVGIGQISSEVPQNLSASRPQDRQFILSSKKLLLSDSGFYLCAWSVTAGLNTIYFGEGSWLTVV.

This clone was detected once. This CDR3 reads CASSVAGQGQGSYEQYF. CDR3 sequence (DNA): TGTGCCAGCAGCGTCGCGGGACAGGGTCAGGGATCCTACGAGCAGTACTTC. V usage is TRBV9 and J usage is TRBJ2-7; 9 bases line up with TRBD1. Germline V gene data show CDR1 as SGDLS and CDR2 as YYNGEE. The V segment lost 2 bases and the J segment 1 base; nucleotides outside the gene matches: 10. The CDR3 loop spans 17 amino acids.

The chain links TRBV27 to TRBJ2-7, with D unresolved. CDR3 size: 13 residues. V lost 8 bases to trimming and J lost 3 bases, with 14 bases between them. CDR1 and CDR2 (germline): MNHEY, SMNVEV (reference sequence). The CDR3 here is CASGRNPNYEQYF. CDR3 in DNA: TGTGCCAGCGGACGGAACCCCAACTACGAGCAGTACTTC.

CDR3 coding DNA: TGCGCCAGCAGCTTGGATCGACAGAGAATCTACGAGCAGTACTTC. Encoded protein: CASSLDRQRIYEQYF. This chain uses TRBV5-1 with TRBJ2-7; D is perhaps TRBD1 (5 bases). Trimming stripped 0 bases from V and 3 bases from J, with 13 bases between. The CDR3 contains 15 residues. Germline V lookup: CDR1 SGHRS, CDR2 YFSETQ.

The V call is TRBV11-2, the J call TRBJ1-1, with TRBD1 as a possible D gene (5 bases). Deletions cut 1 base from V and 3 bases from J, with 15 bases between. The CDR3 consists of 16 residues. Germline-derived CDR1 and CDR2 are SGHAT and FQNNGV. CDR3 nucleotides: TGTGCCAGCAGCTTAGTGGGGCGCCGACGAGACACTGAAGCTTTCTTT. Translating it yields CASSLVGRRRDTEAFF.

CDR3 coding DNA: TGTGCCAGCAGTGTTCCTAGCGGGAGGCGGACTGAGCAGTATTTT. Its protein product is CASSVPSGRRTEQYF. The genes are TRBV2 and TRBJ2-3, with 11 bases aligning to TRBD2. Looked up from germline, CDR1 is SNHLY and CDR2 is FYNNEI. The junction had 11 bases not matched to a gene; V was cut back by 4 bases and J by 11 bases. The CDR3 spans 15 residues.

This chain joins TRBV7-2 and TRBJ1-1; D gene uncertain. The V and J ends lost 2 bases and 4 bases respectively, with 14 bases between them. The CDR3 runs to 15 residues. In germline, CDR1 is SGHTA, CDR2 FQGNSA. As DNA, the CDR3 is TGTGCCAGCAGCTTACCTCCCGTGGCCGTCACTGAAGCTTTCTTT. Translated, it gives CASSLPPVAVTEAFF.

The genes are TRBV9 and TRBJ1-1; D gene unclear. The CDR3 totals 15 residues. V lost 2 bases to trimming and J lost 0 bases, with 11 bases between them. From germline, CDR1 is SGDLS and CDR2 YYNGEE. Written as DNA, the CDR3 is TGTGCCAGCAGCGTTGGCCCAGGCTTGAACACTGAAGCTTTCTTT. It translates to CASSVGPGLNTEAFF.

This rearrangement joins TRBV28 to TRBJ2-5; TRBD1 matches 7 bases. CDR3 length: 13 residues. The V and J ends lost 3 bases and 5 bases, in that order; junction bases with no gene match: 3. The germline V gene encodes CDR1 MDHEN and CDR2 SYDVKM. CDR3 region: CASSLIQGETQYF. The CDR3 DNA reads TGTGCCAGCAGTTTGATACAGGGGGAGACCCAGTACTTC.

The gene calls are TRBV4-1 and TRBJ2-7; the match to TRBD2 covers 7 bases. Trimming cost V 4 bases and J 4 bases; bases outside gene matches: 13. This CDR3 has 16 residues. Germline V gives CDR1 MGHRA, CDR2 YSYEKL. The CDR3 here is CASSLIAGTGGYEQYF. CDR3 DNA: TGCGCCAGCAGCCTCATCGCCGGGACCGGGGGGTACGAGCAGTACTTC.

V is TRBV12-3 or TRBV12-4 and J is TRBJ1-2; maybe TRBD1 (5 bases). This CDR3 has 12 residues. V was trimmed by 5 bases and J by 7 bases, leaving 11 bases between them. The CDR3 DNA is TGTGCCAGCAGTCCGGCGGGGGGTGGCTACACCTTC. Protein product: CASSPAGGGYTF.

The V and J genes are TRBV28 and TRBJ1-5; D is perhaps TRBD1 (6 bases). Germline values: CDR1 MDHEN, CDR2 SYDVKM. This CDR3 region has 16 residues. V lost 3 bases and J lost 0, with 12 bases in between. CDR3 sequence (DNA): TGTGCCAGCAGTTTGACGGGGGCACTTAGCAATCAGCCCCAGCATTTT. It is translated as CASSLTGALSNQPQHF. Looking up the rest from reference TRBV28 and TRBJ1-5 gives the full variable domain: DVKVTQSSRYLVKRTGEKVFLECVQDMDHENMFWYRQDPGLGLRLIYFSYDVKMKEKGDIPEGYSVSREKKERFSLILESASTNQTSMYLCASSLTGALSNQPQHFGDGTRLSIL.

The chain uses TRBV6-5 and TRBJ2-3; 8 bases align to TRBD2. V was clipped by 2 bases and J by 5 bases; unmatched bases: 6. This CDR3 is built from 15 residues. From germline, CDR1 is MNHEY and CDR2 SVGAGI. CDR3 bases: TGTGCCAGCAGTTACCGGCGGGGGGCTGGAGATACGCAGTATTTT. As protein: CASSYRRGAGDTQYF.

The rearrangement links TRBV6-5 to TRBJ1-4; D is perhaps TRBD1 (5 bases). CDR3 length equals 15 residues. Trimming left V 0 bases short and J 6 bases short, with 11 bases between. Germline loops: CDR1 MNHEY, CDR2 SVGAGI. CDR3 protein: CASSYSGESHEKLFF. The DNA of the CDR3 is TGTGCCAGCAGTTACTCGGGGGAATCCCATGAAAAACTGTTTTTT.

The chain uses TRBV30 and TRBJ2-3, with 13 bases lining up with TRBD2. CDR1 is GTSNPN and CDR2 is SVGIG in the germline V gene (reference sequence). V lost 0 bases, J lost 5 bases, and 2 bases stayed unmatched. CDR3 length equals 15 residues. The CDR3 coding sequence is TGTGCCTGGAGTGTACTAGCGGGGGGGGTAGATACGCAGTATTTT. It yields the protein CAWSVLAGGVDTQYF.

This clone was observed a single time. At the DNA level, this CDR3 is encoded by other sequences in the same sample as well. V and J are TRBV7-9 and TRBJ1-1; D is undetermined. The CDR3 sequence is 13 residues long. The germline V gene has CDR1 SEHNR and CDR2 FQNEAQ (reference sequence). Trimming left V 1 base short and J 2 bases short, with 5 bases between. The CDR3 loop reads CASSLDRNTEAFF. The CDR3 DNA is TGTGCCAGCAGCTTAGACAGAAACACTGAAGCTTTCTTT.